The T cell receptor (beta chain) described here comes from a study of radiotherapy plus CTLA-4 blockade in lung cancer. Germline values: CDR1 LNHDA, CDR2 SQIVND (reference sequence). The CDR3 runs to 13 residues. Trimming at V came to 8 bases and at J to 2 bases, leaving 3 bases not matched to a gene. Only in-frame clones appear in the TCRdb table, and some are missing; sequencing was by immunoSEQ multiplex PCR. The profile shows 55,000 to 80,000 clones, approximately 78% of them singletons. V gene TRBV19 combines with J gene TRBJ1-5, with 7 bases aligning to TRBD1. The clonotype was recovered from a human donor with non-small cell lung cancer who had a complete response to radiotherapy plus ipilimumab. The sample in question was peripheral blood, obtained from a patient treated with radiotherapy plus ipilimumab. The CDR3 is CASAGTGNQPQHF. CDR3 sequence (DNA): TGTGCCAGTGCAGGGACAGGCAATCAGCCCCAGCATTTT. The variable domain in full, with the rest retrieved from reference TRBV19 and TRBJ1-5, is DGGITQSPKYLFRKEGQNVTLSCEQNLNHDAMYWYRQDPGQGLRLIYYSQIVNDFQKGDIAEGYSVSREKKESFPLTVTSAQKNPTAFYLCASAGTGNQPQHFGDGTRLSIL.